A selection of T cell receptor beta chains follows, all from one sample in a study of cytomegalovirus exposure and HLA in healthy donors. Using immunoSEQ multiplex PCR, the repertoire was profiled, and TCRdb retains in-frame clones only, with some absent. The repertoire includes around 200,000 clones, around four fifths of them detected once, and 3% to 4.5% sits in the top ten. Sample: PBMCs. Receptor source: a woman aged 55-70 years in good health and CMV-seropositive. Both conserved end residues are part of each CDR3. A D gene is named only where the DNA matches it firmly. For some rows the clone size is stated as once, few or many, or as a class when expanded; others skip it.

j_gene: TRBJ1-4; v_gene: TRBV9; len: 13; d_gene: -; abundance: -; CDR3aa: CASSARPGEKLFF; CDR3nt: TGTGCCAGCAGCGCCAGGCCGGGGGAAAAACTGTTTTTT
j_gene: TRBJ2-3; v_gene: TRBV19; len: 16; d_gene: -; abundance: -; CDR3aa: CASSITLASGTDTQYF; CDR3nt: TGTGCCAGTAGTATAACTTTGGCTAGCGGCACAGATACGCAGTATTTT
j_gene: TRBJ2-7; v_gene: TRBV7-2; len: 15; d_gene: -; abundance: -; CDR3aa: CASSFFPGTNYEQYF; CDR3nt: TGTGCCAGCAGCTTTTTCCCCGGGACAAACTACGAGCAGTACTTC
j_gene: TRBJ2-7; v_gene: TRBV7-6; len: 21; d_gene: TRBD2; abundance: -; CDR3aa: CASSLGRGLAGPLQGVYEQYF; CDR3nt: TGTGCCAGCAGCTTGGGGCGCGGATTAGCGGGGCCCCTTCAAGGGGTCTACGAGCAGTACTTC
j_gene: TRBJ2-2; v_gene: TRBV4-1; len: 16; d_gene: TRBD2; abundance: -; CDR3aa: CASSLGLAVNTGELFF; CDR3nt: TGCGCCAGCAGCCTGGGACTAGCGGTGAACACCGGGGAGCTGTTTTTT
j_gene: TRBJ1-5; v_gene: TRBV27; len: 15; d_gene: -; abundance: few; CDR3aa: CASSSQGNSNQPQHF; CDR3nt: TGTGCCAGCAGTTCCCAGGGGAATAGCAATCAGCCCCAGCATTTT
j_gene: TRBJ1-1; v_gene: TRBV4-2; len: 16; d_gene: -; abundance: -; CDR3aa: CASSQDPGLRRTEAFF; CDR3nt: TGTGCCAGCAGCCAAGACCCTGGCCTACGGCGGACTGAAGCTTTCTTT
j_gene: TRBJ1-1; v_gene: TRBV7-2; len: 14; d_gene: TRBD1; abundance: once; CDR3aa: CASSFGQGGTEAFF; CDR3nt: TGTGCCAGCAGCTTTGGACAGGGTGGGACTGAAGCTTTCTTT
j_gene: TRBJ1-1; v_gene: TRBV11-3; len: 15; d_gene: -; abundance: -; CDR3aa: CASSLVVGRFTEAFF; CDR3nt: TGTGCCAGCAGCTTAGTGGTGGGGCGATTCACTGAAGCTTTCTTT
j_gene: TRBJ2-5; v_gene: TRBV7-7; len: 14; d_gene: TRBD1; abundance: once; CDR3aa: CASSFRTGWETQYF; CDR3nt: TGTGCCAGCAGCTTCCGGACAGGGTGGGAGACCCAGTACTTC
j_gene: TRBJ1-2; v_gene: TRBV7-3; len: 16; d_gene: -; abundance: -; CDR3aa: CASRPGPTKGGYGYTF; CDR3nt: TGTGCCAGCAGGCCGGGGCCAACCAAAGGGGGATATGGCTACACCTTC
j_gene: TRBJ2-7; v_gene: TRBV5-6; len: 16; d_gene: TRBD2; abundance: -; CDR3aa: CASSLLTSGNSYEQYF; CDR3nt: TGTGCCAGCAGCTTACTAACTAGCGGCAATTCCTACGAGCAGTACTTC
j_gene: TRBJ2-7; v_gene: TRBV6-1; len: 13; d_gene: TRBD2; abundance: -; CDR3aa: CASSPAGAYEQYF; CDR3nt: TGTGCCAGCAGCCCAGCGGGAGCCTACGAGCAGTACTTC
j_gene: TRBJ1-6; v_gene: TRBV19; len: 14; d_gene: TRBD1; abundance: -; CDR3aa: CASRRDRDKAPLHF; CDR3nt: TGTGCCAGTAGAAGGGACAGGGATAAGGCACCCCTCCACTTT
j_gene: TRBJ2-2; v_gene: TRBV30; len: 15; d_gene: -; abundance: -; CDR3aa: CAWSPLQGPTGELFF; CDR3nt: TGTGCCTGGAGCCCCCTACAGGGCCCCACCGGGGAGCTGTTTTTT
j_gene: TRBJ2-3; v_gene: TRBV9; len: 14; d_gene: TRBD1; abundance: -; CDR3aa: CASSAGQGADTQYF; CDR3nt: TGTGCCAGCAGCGCCGGACAGGGGGCAGATACGCAGTATTTT
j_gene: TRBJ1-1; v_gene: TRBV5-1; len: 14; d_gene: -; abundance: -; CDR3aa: CASSSGFSATEAFF; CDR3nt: TGCGCCAGCAGCTCAGGGTTCAGTGCCACTGAAGCTTTCTTT
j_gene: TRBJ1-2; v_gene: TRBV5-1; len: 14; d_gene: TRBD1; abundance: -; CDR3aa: CASSLGQGGYGYTF; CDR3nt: TGCGCCAGCAGCCTGGGACAGGGTGGCTATGGCTACACCTTC
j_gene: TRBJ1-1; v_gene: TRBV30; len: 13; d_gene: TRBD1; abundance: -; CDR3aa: CAWSGTGLTEAFF; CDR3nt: TGTGCCTGGAGCGGGACAGGGCTCACTGAAGCTTTCTTT
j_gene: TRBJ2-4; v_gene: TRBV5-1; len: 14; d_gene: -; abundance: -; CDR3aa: CASSLGSTGDIQYF; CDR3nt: TGCGCCAGCAGCTTGGGGTCTACCGGAGACATTCAGTACTTC
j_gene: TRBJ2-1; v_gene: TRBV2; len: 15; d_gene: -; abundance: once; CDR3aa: CASSEGFQGRDEQFF; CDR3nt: TGTGCCAGCAGTGAGGGCTTCCAGGGGAGAGATGAGCAGTTCTTC
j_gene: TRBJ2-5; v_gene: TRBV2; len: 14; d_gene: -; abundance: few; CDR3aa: CASSRTTTGETQYF; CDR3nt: TGTGCCAGCAGCCGAACTACTACGGGAGAGACCCAGTACTTC
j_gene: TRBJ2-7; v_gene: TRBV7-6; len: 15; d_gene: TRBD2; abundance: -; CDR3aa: CASSPRGRGAYEQYF; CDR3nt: TGTGCCAGCAGCCCGAGAGGGAGGGGCGCCTACGAGCAGTACTTC
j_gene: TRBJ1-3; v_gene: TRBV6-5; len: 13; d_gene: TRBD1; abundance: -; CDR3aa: CASRTGIRNAIYF; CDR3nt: TGTGCCAGCAGGACAGGGATAAGAAACGCCATATATTTT
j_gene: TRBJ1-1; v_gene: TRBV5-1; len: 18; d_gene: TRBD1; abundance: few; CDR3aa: CASSLGGTGGSRNTEAFF; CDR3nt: TGCGCCAGCAGCTTGGGTGGGACAGGGGGCTCGAGGAACACTGAAGCTTTCTTT
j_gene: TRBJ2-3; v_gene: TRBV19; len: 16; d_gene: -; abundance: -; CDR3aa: CASSTLPGVSTDTQYF; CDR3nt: TGTGCCAGTAGTACCCTACCGGGGGTTAGCACAGATACGCAGTATTTT
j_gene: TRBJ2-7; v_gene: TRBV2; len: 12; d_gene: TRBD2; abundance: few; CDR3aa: CAAGGAVYEQYF; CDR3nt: TGTGCCGCGGGAGGCGCCGTCTACGAGCAGTACTTC
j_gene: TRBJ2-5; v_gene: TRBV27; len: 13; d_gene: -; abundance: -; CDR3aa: CASSSLYQETQYF; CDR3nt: TGTGCCAGCAGTTCCCTGTACCAAGAGACCCAGTACTTC
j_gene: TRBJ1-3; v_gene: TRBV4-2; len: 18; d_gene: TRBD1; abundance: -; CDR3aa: CASSQDPVRGQGADTIYF; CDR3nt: TGTGCCAGCAGCCAAGATCCAGTTAGAGGGCAGGGGGCAGACACCATATATTTT
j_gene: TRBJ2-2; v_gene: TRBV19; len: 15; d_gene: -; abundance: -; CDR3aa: CASSIWPPNTGELFF; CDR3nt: TGTGCCAGTAGTATATGGCCACCGAACACCGGGGAGCTGTTTTTT
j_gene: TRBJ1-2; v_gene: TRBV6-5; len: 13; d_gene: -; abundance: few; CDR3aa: CASGIGGLDGYTF; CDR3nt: TGTGCCAGCGGCATTGGGGGCCTTGATGGCTACACCTTC
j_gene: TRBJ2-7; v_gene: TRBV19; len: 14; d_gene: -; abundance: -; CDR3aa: CASSIGPRRDEQYF; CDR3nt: TGTGCCAGTAGTATAGGCCCCAGGAGGGACGAGCAGTACTTC
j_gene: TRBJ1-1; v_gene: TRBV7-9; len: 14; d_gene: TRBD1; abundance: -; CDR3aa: CASSFRGRDTEAFF; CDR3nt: TGTGCCAGCAGCTTCAGGGGGCGCGACACTGAAGCTTTCTTT
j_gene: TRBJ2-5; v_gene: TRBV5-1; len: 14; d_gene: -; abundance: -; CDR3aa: CASSPGEGQETQYF; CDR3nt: TGCGCCAGCAGCCCCGGAGAGGGCCAAGAGACCCAGTACTTC
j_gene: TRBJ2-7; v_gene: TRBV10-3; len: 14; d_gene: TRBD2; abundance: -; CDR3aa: CAISGTSGSPEQYF; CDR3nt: TGTGCCATCAGTGGAACTAGCGGGAGTCCCGAGCAGTACTTC
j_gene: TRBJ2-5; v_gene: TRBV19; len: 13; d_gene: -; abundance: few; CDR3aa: CASSIDGRETQYF; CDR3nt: TGTGCCAGTAGTATAGATGGGCGTGAGACCCAGTACTTC
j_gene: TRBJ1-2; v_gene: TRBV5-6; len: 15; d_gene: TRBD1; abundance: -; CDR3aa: CASSSPDRGNYGYTF; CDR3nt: TGTGCCAGCAGCTCACCGGACAGGGGGAACTATGGCTACACCTTC
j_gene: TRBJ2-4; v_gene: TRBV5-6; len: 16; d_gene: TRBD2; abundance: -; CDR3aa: CASSLEGSGVVNIQYF; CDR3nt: TGTGCCAGCAGCTTGGAGGGTAGCGGGGTTGTGAACATTCAGTACTTC
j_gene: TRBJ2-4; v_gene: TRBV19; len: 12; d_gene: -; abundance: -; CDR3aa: CASSIVGNSQYF; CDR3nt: TGTGCCAGTAGTATAGTTGGAAACAGTCAGTACTTC
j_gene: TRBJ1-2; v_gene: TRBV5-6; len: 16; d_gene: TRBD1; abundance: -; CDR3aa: CASSWGTGTGAYGYTF; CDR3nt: TGTGCCAGCAGCTGGGGCACCGGGACAGGCGCCTATGGCTACACCTTC
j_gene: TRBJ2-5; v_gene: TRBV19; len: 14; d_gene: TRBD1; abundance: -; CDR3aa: CASSIGQGLETQYF; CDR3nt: TGTGCCAGTAGTATTGGACAGGGGTTAGAGACCCAGTACTTC
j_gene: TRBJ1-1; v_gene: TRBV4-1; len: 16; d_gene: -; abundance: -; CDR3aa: CASSNGGAGVRPEAFF; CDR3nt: TGCGCCAGCAGCAACGGGGGCGCGGGGGTAAGGCCTGAGGCTTTCTTT
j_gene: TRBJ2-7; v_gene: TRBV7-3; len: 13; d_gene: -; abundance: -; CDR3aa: CASSRTLSGEQYF; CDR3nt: TGTGCCAGCAGCCGAACCCTGAGCGGGGAGCAGTACTTC
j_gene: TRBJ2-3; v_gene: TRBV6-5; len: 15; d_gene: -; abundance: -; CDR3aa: CASSYSSEGGDTQYF; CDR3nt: TGTGCCAGCAGTTACTCCTCGGAGGGAGGAGATACGCAGTATTTT
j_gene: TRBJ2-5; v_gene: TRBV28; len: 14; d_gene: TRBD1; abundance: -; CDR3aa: CASSLTGPGETQYF; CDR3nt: TGTGCCAGCAGTTTGACAGGGCCGGGGGAGACCCAGTACTTC
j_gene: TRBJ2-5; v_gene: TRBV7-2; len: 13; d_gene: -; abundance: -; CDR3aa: CASSLRVRETQYF; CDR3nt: TGTGCCAGCAGCTTACGGGTTCGAGAGACCCAGTACTTC
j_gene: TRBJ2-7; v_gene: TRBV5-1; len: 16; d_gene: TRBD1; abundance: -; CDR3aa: CASGTTTGVGSYEQYF; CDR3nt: TGCGCCAGCGGAACAACTACAGGGGTGGGATCCTACGAGCAGTACTTC
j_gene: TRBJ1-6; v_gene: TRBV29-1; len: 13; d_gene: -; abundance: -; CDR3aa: CSVETTANSPLHF; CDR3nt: TGCAGCGTTGAAACCACAGCCAATTCACCCCTCCACTTT
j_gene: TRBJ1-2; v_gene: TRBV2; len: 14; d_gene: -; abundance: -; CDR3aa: CASSDRRGSYGYTF; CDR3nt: TGTGCCAGCAGTGACAGAAGGGGGTCCTATGGCTACACCTTC
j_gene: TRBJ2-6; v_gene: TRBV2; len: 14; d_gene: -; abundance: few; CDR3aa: CASSPSSGANGLTF; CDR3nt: TGTGCCAGCAGCCCAAGCTCTGGGGCCAACGGCCTGACTTTC
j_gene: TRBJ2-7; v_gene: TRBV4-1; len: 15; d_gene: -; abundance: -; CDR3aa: CASRSEGAPPYEQYF; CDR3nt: TGCGCCAGCAGGAGTGAAGGGGCCCCTCCCTACGAGCAGTACTTC